The present entry profiles one T cell receptor beta chain with its context. Sequencing was performed with immunoSEQ multiplex PCR; in TCRdb, only in-frame clones are kept and a portion is missing. The repertoire holds some 91,000 clones, with nearly 97% as singletons. The sample originates from a study of technical replicates of blood from several donors. Per the germline V gene, CDR1 is MNHEY and CDR2 is SVGAGI. The CDR3 loop spans 13 amino acids. Trimming at V came to 5 bases and at J to 4 bases, leaving 4 bases not matched to a gene. Sequenced input: T cells isolated from PBMCs. This chain joins TRBV6-5 and TRBJ1-1, with 7 nucleotides matching TRBD1. The receptor was derived from a human donor in good health. The CDR3 DNA is TGTGCCAGCAGTGACAGGGTCGGCACTGAAGCTTTCTTT. This translates into CASSDRVGTEAFF.